The clone carrying this T cell receptor beta chain was counted between two and nine times. The sample belongs to a study of human T cells and chemical hapten exposure. Whole-study context: Diphenylcyclopropenone was applied weekly to patients' scalps across the approximately 25-week study. Patients were mainly female, each with alopecia areata, totalis or universalis.

Unique molecular identifiers were attached to individual cDNA molecules during library preparation. Each CDR3 protein is one row after TCRdb ran MiXCR on the RACE reads. Seen here are just under 35,000 distinct CDR3 sequences, 10% observed once, and the top ten hold roughly a quarter. CDR1 and CDR2 from the germline V gene are MDHEN and SYDVKM. With 3 bases clipped from V and 8 bases from J, the junction kept 10 bases outside the gene matches. There are 15 residues in the CDR3. Time point noted: pre-sensitization, week 0. Specified treatment: therapeutic diphenylcyclopropenone sensitization with weekly scalp DPC. Total RNA was isolated from whole blood that had not been fractionated. Donors, patients with alopecia ranging from 18 to 70 years old and judged suitable for DPC, provided samples.

The sequencing used whole blood, collected in connection with sensitization to the hapten diphenylcyclopropenone (DPC). The source of this sequence is a man in his forties or fifties with alopecia areata. Some clones in this sample may be carry-over from other donors' samples. This chain links TRBV28 with TRBJ1-2, with 9 bases aligning to TRBD1. CDR3 bases: TGTGCCAGCAGTTTCACAACCGGGACAGGGTTCGGCTACACCTTC. Protein sequence: CASSFTTGTGFGYTF.